This paragraph reports one T cell receptor (beta chain). Its antigen is unidentified. cDNA encoding TCR beta was synthesized via 5'RACE template switching incorporating UMIs. No DNA is given; TCRdb re-called the 5' RACE reads and lists each CDR3 protein once. The listing records roughly 450,000 distinct CDR3 sequences. These data are taken from a study of T cells expressing NK-cell markers. In germline, CDR1 is MNHEY, CDR2 SMNVEV (reference sequence). The CDR3 sequence is 16 residues long. Findings of the study overall: Dominance of the CD3+CD56-NKG2C+ fraction by these clonotypes also held in a few donors. NKG2C+ dominant clonotype frequencies in 5 or 6 donors were about 1.0-7.5% of CD8+ T cells. The study left the HCMV specificity of expanded NKG2C+ T cell clones unresolved.

The origin of this receptor is a woman aged 45-60 years in good health. The chain employs TRBV27 and TRBJ2-2; TCRdb names TRBD2, which stays unverified in the absence of DNA. Sequencing was carried out using blood T cells: a sorted CD56 or NKG2C T cell subset, CD4+ or CD8+ T cells, or bulk PBMC T cells (not recorded which). CDR3 loop: CASSLPNAGGTGELFF.